Presented here are 21 T cell receptor beta chains from one specimen sequenced in a study of blood T cell repertoires in COVID-19. Some clones are missing from TCRdb's copy, which holds only in-frame ones; the method was immunoSEQ multiplex PCR. The sample includes around 99,000 clones, around nine tenths of them seen just once. The sample taken for sequencing was peripheral blood. Source of these receptors: a woman aged 25-40 years with acute or convalescent COVID-19.

The rearrangement links TRBV4-1 to TRBJ1-3; maybe TRBD1 (5 bases). The CDR3 is 19 amino acids. V lost 1 base to trimming and J lost 0 bases, with 19 bases between them. Germline lookup yields CDR1 MGHRA and CDR2 YSYEKL. The CDR3 loop reads CASSQVPLVRGFSGNTIYF. As DNA, the CDR3 is TGCGCCAGCAGCCAAGTCCCGCTCGTCCGGGGGTTCTCTGGAAACACCATATATTTT.

V is TRBV5-8 and J is TRBJ1-1, with a possible D match to TRBD1 (5 bases). CDR1 is SGHTS, CDR2 YDEGEE, per germline. This CDR3 has 14 amino acids. V lost 5 bases and J 0 bases, leaving 11 bases between the germline ends. CDR3 region: CASRLAGMNTEAFF. In DNA form, the CDR3 reads TGTGCCAGCAGGCTGGCAGGGATGAACACTGAAGCTTTCTTT.

This chain links TRBV29-1 with TRBJ2-1; tentative D call: TRBD1 (6 bases). The CDR3 spans 14 residues. Trimming stripped 6 bases from V and 7 bases from J, with 19 bases between. CDR1 is SQVTM, CDR2 ANQGSEA, per germline. The CDR3 bases are TGCAGCGTGGGCGAAGGGGGAGTTTGGAATGAGCAGTTCTTC. It yields the protein CSVGEGGVWNEQFF.

CDR3 loop: CASSLDLRQGETNTEAFF. As DNA, the CDR3 is TGCGCCAGCAGCTTGGACCTAAGACAGGGGGAGACGAACACTGAAGCTTTCTTT. The rearrangement uses TRBV5-1 and TRBJ1-1; TRBD1 aligns across 9 bases. Trimming cost V 0 bases and J 1 base; bases outside gene matches: 10. The CDR3 is 18 residues long. The germline V gene encodes CDR1 SGHRS and CDR2 YFSETQ.

The chain combines TRBV6-5 with TRBJ1-4; perhaps TRBD1 as D (5 bases). The germline gives CDR1 MNHEY, CDR2 SVGAGI. There are 15 residues in the CDR3. The V end lost 0 bases, the J end lost 5 bases, and 10 bases lay between the germline ends. The CDR3: CASSYSTQGNEKLFF. The CDR3 nucleotides read TGTGCCAGCAGTTACTCGACGCAGGGAAATGAAAAACTGTTTTTT.

J is TRBJ1-6 and V is TRBV5-4; 9 nucleotides agree with TRBD1. CDR1 is SGHNT and CDR2 is YYREEE in the germline V gene (reference sequence). The CDR3 is 15 residues long. V gave up 0 bases and J gave up 10 bases; unmatched junction bases: 5. The CDR3 nucleotides read TGTGCCAGCAGCTTGGAGGGACAGGGATACTCACCCCTCCACTTT. It is translated as CASSLEGQGYSPLHF.

The chain uses TRBV19 and TRBJ1-1; D gene ambiguous. CDR1 is LNHDA and CDR2 is SQIVND in the germline V gene (reference sequence). V was clipped by 1 base and J by 8 bases, with 11 bases between them. The CDR3 has 13 amino acids. The DNA of the CDR3 is TGTGCCAGTAGTATAGGTTTAGTACCCGAAGCTTTCTTT. Translated, it gives CASSIGLVPEAFF.

The gene calls are TRBV7-9 and TRBJ2-2; D is perhaps TRBD1 (5 bases). The V end lost 7 bases, the J end lost 4 bases, and 10 bases lay between the germline ends. This CDR3 contains 13 residues. Germline values: CDR1 SEHNR, CDR2 FQNEAQ (reference sequence). This CDR3 reads CASKDSLTGELFF. The DNA for the CDR3 is TGTGCCAGCAAAGACAGTCTCACCGGGGAGCTGTTTTTT.

Here the CDR3 reads CASSHMTGGGNTIYF. The CDR3 coding sequence is TGTGCCAGCAGCCATATGACAGGGGGTGGAAACACCATATATTTT. The chain links TRBV14 to TRBJ1-3, with TRBD1 identical over 9 bases. Germline-derived CDR1 and CDR2 are SGHDN and FVKESK. This CDR3 contains 15 residues. Trimming removed 3 bases from V and 3 bases from J; junction bases left unmatched: 3.

The table lists this clone with a count of one. CDR3 loop: CASSRDSFPYNEQFF. DNA for the CDR3: TGTGCCAGCAGCCGGGACAGTTTTCCCTACAATGAGCAGTTCTTC. V and J are TRBV7-8 and TRBJ2-1; 7 nucleotides match TRBD1. V dropped 5 bases and J dropped 2; count of bases not matched to a gene: 6. The CDR3 loop spans 15 amino acids. Per the germline V gene, CDR1 is SGHVS and CDR2 is FQNEAQ.

The chain links TRBV9 to TRBJ2-7; 7 bases match TRBD1. Germline V CDR1 and CDR2: SGDLS, YYNGEE. V shed 3 bases, J shed 5 bases, and the junction held 11 bases outside the gene matches. The CDR3 sequence is 15 residues long. Here the CDR3 DNA reads TGTGCCAGCAGCGCGAGGGGACAGAGAAACCACGAGCAGTACTTC. As protein: CASSARGQRNHEQYF.

The V gene is TRBV7-8, the J gene TRBJ1-3; D gene ambiguous. Trimming left V 4 bases short and J 0 bases short, with 16 bases between. Germline V gene sequence: CDR1 SGHVS, CDR2 FQNEAQ. The CDR3 has 17 amino acids. In DNA form, the CDR3 reads TGTGCCAGCAGCTCAAGGCGGTCAAGGAGCTCTGGAAACACCATATATTTT. This sequence encodes CASSSRRSRSSGNTIYF.

The V and J genes are TRBV4-3 and TRBJ2-7; D is possibly TRBD2 (6 bases). V was clipped by 0 bases and J by 2 bases, with 17 bases between them. Germline loops: CDR1 LGHNA, CDR2 YSLEER. The CDR3 sequence is 17 residues long. The CDR3, as DNA: TGCGCCAGCAGCCAAGATCCGATTCGGGGGTTGCCCTACGAGCAGTACTTC. It encodes CASSQDPIRGLPYEQYF.

The chain links TRBV23-1 to TRBJ1-1; 8 bases line up with TRBD1. TRBV23-1 counts as an open reading frame of uncertain function. The CDR3 contains 15 residues. Trimming took 4 bases from V and 0 from J; bases not matched to a gene: 4. This chain's CDR3 is CASSPLDRVNTEAFF. The CDR3 nucleotides read TGCGCCAGCAGTCCCTTGGACAGGGTGAACACTGAAGCTTTCTTT.

This rearrangement joins TRBV4-3 to TRBJ2-4, with a possible D match to TRBD1 (5 bases). V was pared by 0 bases and J by 8 bases, with 23 bases between. The CDR3 sequence is 18 residues long. Germline V gene sequence: CDR1 LGHNA, CDR2 YSLEER. For the CDR3, the DNA is TGCGCCAGCAGCCAAGACACCTACGGCCAGGGTTTTATAGACATTCAGTACTTC. This encodes CASSQDTYGQGFIDIQYF.

The chain joins TRBV5-1 to TRBJ2-1, with 7 bases fitting TRBD1. V trimming: 3 bases; J trimming: 3 bases; junction bases outside the gene matches: 6. The CDR3 consists of 15 residues. Looked up from germline, CDR1 is SGHRS and CDR2 is YFSETQ. The CDR3 region has the DNA TGCGCCAGCAGCTCTGGTGGGACAGACTACAATGAGCAGTTCTTC. Protein: CASSSGGTDYNEQFF.

This chain uses TRBV14 with TRBJ1-1, with 8 nucleotides matching TRBD1. J lost 6 bases, V lost 3 bases, and 6 bases had no gene match. Germline lookup yields CDR1 SGHDN and CDR2 FVKESK. This CDR3 has 14 residues. The CDR3 here is CASSQLAGGSEAFF. As DNA, the CDR3 is TGTGCCAGCAGCCAGCTCGCAGGGGGCTCTGAAGCTTTCTTT.

V and J are TRBV5-1 and TRBJ2-3; the match to TRBD2 covers 12 bases. This CDR3 comprises 17 residues. J gave up 1 base and V 0 bases, and 3 bases lay outside the gene matches. The germline gives CDR1 SGHRS, CDR2 YFSETQ. The CDR3 here is CASSLGTSGIGTDTQYF. The CDR3 DNA reads as TGCGCCAGCAGCTTGGGGACTAGCGGGATCGGCACAGATACGCAGTATTTT.

V usage is TRBV7-6 and J usage is TRBJ1-1, with TRBD1 identical over 8 bases. Germline loops: CDR1 SGHVS, CDR2 FNYEAQ. This CDR3 spans 15 amino acids. V lost 5 bases and J lost 3; bases outside the gene matches: 8. The CDR3 reads CASSPGQGLDTEAFF. CDR3 in DNA: TGTGCCAGCAGCCCCGGACAGGGTTTGGACACTGAAGCTTTCTTT.

J is TRBJ2-3 and V is TRBV7-9; D perhaps matches TRBD2 (6 bases). The ends were cut back, 0 bases at V and 3 bases at J, with 13 bases in the middle. The germline V gene encodes CDR1 SEHNR and CDR2 FQNEAQ (reference sequence). This CDR3 has 16 amino acids. CDR3 sequence reads: CASSLAAGLGTDTQYF. As DNA, the CDR3 is TGTGCCAGCAGCTTAGCTGCGGGGTTGGGGACAGATACGCAGTATTTT.

The chain recombines TRBV19 with TRBJ2-7; weak D call: TRBD1 (6 bases). Germline assignment: CDR1 LNHDA and CDR2 SQIVND (reference sequence). The germline V and J ends were trimmed by 4 bases and 3 bases, with 19 bases remaining between them. The CDR3 length is 16 residues. In DNA form, the CDR3 reads TGTGCCAGTAGTAAAAGTCTGGGACACCCTCTCTACGAGCAGTACTTC. Its protein product is CASSKSLGHPLYEQYF. The complete variable domain, with remaining parts taken from reference TRBV19 and TRBJ2-7, reads DGGITQSPKYLFRKEGQNVTLSCEQNLNHDAMYWYRQDPGQGLRLIYYSQIVNDFQKGDIAEGYSVSREKKESFPLTVTSAQKNPTAFYLCASSKSLGHPLYEQYFGPGTRLTVT.